This T cell receptor (beta chain) was captured in a study of T cell changes during pregnancy in multiple sclerosis. Profiling relied on immunoSEQ multiplex PCR, and the TCRdb table lists in-frame clones only, not all of them. The sample includes about 48,000 clones, roughly 94% seen only once; the top ten take 0.4% to 0.55%. The CDR3 is 15 amino acids. The V gene end was trimmed by 6 bases and the J gene end by 3 bases; junction bases not matched to a gene: 9. The germline gives CDR1 MNHEY, CDR2 SMNVEV (reference sequence). The chain has TRBV27 and TRBJ1-1; 8 bases line up with TRBD1. The sequence was collected from a female donor with multiple sclerosis, enrolled in a pregnancy study. Sequenced here: CD4+ T cells from peripheral blood mononuclear cells, sampled in the first trimester of pregnancy. For the CDR3, the DNA is TGTGCCAGCAGACGGACAGGGTCGGCGGACACTGAAGCTTTCTTT. This encodes CASRRTGSADTEAFF.